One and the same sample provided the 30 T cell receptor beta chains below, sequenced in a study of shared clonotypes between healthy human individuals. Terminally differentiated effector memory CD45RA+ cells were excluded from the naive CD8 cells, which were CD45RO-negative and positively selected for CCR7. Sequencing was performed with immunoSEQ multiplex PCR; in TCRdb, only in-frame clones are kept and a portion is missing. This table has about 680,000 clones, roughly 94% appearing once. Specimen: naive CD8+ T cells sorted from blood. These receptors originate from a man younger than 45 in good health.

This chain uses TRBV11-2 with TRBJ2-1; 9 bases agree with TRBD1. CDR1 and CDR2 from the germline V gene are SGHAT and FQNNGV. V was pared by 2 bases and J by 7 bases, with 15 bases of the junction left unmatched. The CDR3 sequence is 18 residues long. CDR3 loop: CASSLIPSGQGLYNEQFF. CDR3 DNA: TGTGCCAGCAGCTTAATTCCTTCGGGACAGGGTCTTTATAATGAGCAGTTCTTC.

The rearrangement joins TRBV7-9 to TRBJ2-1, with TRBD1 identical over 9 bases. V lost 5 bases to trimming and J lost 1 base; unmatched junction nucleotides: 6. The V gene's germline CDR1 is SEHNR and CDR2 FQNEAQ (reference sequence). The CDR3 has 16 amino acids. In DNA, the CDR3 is TGTGCCAGCAGCATCGAGACAGGGGGATCCTACAATGAGCAGTTCTTC. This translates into CASSIETGGSYNEQFF.

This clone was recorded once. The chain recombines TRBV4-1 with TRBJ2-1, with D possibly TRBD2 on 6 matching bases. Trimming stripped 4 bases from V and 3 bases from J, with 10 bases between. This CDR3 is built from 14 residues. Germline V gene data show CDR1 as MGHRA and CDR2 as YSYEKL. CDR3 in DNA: TGCGCCAGCAGCCCTGCGGGACTCTACAATGAGCAGTTCTTC. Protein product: CASSPAGLYNEQFF.

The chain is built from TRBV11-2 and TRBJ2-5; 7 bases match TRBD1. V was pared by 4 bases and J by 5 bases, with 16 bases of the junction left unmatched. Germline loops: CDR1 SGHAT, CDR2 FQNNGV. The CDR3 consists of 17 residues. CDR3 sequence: CASSSRDSLWGRETQYF. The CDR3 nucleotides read TGTGCCAGCAGCTCCCGGGACAGCCTCTGGGGAAGGGAGACCCAGTACTTC.

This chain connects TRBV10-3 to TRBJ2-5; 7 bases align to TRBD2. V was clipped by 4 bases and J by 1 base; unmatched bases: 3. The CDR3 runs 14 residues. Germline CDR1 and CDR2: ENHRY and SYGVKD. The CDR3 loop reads CAISGASGQETQYF. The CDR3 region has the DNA TGTGCCATCAGTGGGGCTAGCGGCCAAGAGACCCAGTACTTC.

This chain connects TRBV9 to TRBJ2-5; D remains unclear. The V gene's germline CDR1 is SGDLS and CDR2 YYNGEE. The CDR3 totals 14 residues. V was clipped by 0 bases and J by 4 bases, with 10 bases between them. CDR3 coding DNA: TGTGCCAGCAGCGTAGCAGGTCTGCGAGAGACCCAGTACTTC. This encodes CASSVAGLRETQYF.

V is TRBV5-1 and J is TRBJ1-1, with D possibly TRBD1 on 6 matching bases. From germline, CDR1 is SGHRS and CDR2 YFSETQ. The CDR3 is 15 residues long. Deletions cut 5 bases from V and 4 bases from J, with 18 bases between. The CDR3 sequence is CASSYATGMSTEAFF. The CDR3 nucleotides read TGCGCCAGCAGTTACGCTACAGGGATGAGCACTGAAGCTTTCTTT.

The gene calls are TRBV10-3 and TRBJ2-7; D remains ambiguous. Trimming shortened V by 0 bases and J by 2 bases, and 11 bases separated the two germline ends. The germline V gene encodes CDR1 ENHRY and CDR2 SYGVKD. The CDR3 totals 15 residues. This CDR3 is CAISESRTLTYEQYF. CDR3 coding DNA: TGTGCCATCAGTGAGTCGCGGACGCTCACCTACGAGCAGTACTTC.

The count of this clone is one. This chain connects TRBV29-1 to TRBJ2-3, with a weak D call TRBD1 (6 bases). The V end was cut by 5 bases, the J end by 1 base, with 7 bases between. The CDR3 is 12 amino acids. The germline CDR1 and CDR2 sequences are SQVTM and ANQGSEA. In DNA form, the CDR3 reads TGCAGCGTTTACAGGGGCACAGATACGCAGTATTTT. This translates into CSVYRGTDTQYF.

Written as DNA, the CDR3 is TGTGCCTGGGACTCGGAGATAGGGCACTACGAGCAGTACTTC. Its translation: CAWDSEIGHYEQYF. J is TRBJ2-7 and V is TRBV30; D not certain. V was trimmed by 5 bases and J by 3 bases, leaving 17 bases between them. The CDR3 sequence is 14 residues long. Germline V CDR1 and CDR2: GTSNPN, SVGIG (reference sequence).

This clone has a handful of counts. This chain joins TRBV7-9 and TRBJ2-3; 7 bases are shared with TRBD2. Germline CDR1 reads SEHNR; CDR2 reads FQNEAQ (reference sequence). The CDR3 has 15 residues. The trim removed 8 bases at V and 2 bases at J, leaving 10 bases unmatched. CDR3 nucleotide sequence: TGTGCCAGCGAGGGAGGGGTCCGAACCACAGATACGCAGTATTTT. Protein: CASEGGVRTTDTQYF.

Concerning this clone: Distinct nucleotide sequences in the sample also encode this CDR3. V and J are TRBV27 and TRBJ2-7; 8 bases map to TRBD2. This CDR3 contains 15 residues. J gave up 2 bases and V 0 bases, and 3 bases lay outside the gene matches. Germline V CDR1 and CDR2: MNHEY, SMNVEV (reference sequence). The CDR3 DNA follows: TGTGCCAGCAGTTTATCGTTGGGACTAGCCTACGAGCAGTACTTC. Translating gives CASSLSLGLAYEQYF.

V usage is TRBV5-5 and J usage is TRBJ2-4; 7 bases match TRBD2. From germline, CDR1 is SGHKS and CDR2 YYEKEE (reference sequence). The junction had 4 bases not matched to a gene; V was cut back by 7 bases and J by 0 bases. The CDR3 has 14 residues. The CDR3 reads CASAGALAKNIQYF. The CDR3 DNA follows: TGTGCCAGCGCGGGAGCTCTAGCCAAAAACATTCAGTACTTC.

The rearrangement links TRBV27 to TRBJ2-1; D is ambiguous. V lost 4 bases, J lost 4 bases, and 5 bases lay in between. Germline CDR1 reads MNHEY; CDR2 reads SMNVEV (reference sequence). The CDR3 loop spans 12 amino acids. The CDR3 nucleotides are TGTGCCAGCAGTTCCATGTACAATGAGCAGTTCTTC. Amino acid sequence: CASSSMYNEQFF.

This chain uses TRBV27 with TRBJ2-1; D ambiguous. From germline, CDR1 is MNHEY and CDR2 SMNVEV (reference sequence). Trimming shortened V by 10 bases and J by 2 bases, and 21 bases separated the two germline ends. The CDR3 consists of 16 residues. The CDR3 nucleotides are TGTGCCACTACGACCCTAGATGGTTACACCTACAATGAGCAGTTCTTC. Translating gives CATTTLDGYTYNEQFF.

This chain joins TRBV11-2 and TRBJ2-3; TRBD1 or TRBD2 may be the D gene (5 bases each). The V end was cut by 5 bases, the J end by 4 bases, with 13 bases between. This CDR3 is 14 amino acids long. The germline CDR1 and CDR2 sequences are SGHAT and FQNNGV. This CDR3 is CASSRDGVADTQYF. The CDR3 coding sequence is TGTGCCAGCAGCCGGGACGGGGTGGCAGATACGCAGTATTTT.

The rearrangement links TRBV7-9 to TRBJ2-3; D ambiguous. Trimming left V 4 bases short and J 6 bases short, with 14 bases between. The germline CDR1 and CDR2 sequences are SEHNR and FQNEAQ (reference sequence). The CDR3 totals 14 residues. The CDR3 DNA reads TGTGCCAGCAGCTCGGAAAAATTACGGGATACGCAGTATTTT. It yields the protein CASSSEKLRDTQYF.

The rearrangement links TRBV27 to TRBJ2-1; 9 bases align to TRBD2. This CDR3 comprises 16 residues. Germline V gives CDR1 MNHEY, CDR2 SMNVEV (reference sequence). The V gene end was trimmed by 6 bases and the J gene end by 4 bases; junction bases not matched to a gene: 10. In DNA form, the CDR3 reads TGTGCCAGCAGGCCCCCCGGCGGGAGGGTTTACAATGAGCAGTTCTTC. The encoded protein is CASRPPGGRVYNEQFF.

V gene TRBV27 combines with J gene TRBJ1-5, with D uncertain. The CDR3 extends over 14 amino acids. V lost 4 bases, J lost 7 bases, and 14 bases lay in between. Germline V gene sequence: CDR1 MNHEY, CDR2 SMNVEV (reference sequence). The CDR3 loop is CASSSRGPQQPQHF. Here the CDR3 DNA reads TGTGCCAGCAGTTCCCGTGGACCGCAACAGCCCCAGCATTTT.

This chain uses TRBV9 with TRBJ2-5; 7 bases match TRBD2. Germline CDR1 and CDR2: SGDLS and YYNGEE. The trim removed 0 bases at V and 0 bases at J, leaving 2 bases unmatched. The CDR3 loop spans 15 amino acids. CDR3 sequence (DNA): TGTGCCAGCAGCGTAGCGGGGGGTAACCAAGAGACCCAGTACTTC. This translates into CASSVAGGNQETQYF.

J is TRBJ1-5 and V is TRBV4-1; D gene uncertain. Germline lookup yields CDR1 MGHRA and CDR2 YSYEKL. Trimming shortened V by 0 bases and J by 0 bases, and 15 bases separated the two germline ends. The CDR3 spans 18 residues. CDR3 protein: CASSQDMPGIVSNQPQHF. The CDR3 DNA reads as TGCGCCAGCAGCCAAGATATGCCGGGAATCGTTAGCAATCAGCCCCAGCATTTT.

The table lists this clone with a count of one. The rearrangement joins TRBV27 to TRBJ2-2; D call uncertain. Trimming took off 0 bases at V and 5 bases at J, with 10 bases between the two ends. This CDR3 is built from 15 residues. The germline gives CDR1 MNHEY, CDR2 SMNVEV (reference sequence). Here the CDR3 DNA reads TGTGCCAGCAGTTTATCGGCGATTTCGACCGGGGAGCTGTTTTTT. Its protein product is CASSLSAISTGELFF.

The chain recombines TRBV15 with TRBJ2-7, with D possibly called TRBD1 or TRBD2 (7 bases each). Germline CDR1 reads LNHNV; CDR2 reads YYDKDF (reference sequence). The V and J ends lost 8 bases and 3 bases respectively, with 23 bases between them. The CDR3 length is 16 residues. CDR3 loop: CATSLQGGPGGYEQYF. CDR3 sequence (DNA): TGTGCCACCTCCTTGCAGGGGGGGCCGGGGGGCTACGAGCAGTACTTC. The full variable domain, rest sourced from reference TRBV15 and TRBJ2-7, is DAMVIQNPRYQVTQFGKPVTLSCSQTLNHNVMYWYQQKSSQAPKLLFHYYDKDFNNEADTPDNFQSRRPNTSFCFLDIRSPGLGDTAMYLCATSLQGGPGGYEQYFGPGTRLTVT.

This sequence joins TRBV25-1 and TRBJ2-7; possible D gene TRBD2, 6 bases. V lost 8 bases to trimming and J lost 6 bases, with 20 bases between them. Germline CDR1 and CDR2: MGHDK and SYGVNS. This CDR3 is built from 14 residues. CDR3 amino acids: CASSPPEGPIEQYF. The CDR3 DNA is TGTGCCAGCTCCCCCCCGGAGGGCCCCATCGAGCAGTACTTC.

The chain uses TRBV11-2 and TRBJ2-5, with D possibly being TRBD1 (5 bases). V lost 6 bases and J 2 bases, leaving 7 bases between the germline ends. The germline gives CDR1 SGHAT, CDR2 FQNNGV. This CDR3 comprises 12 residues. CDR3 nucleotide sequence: TGTGCCAGCAGGACAGTTCAAGAGACCCAGTACTTC. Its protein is CASRTVQETQYF.

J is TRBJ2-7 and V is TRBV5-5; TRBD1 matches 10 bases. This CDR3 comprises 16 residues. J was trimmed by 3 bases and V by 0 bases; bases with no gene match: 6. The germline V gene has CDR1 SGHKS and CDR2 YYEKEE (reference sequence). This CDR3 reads CASSLDTGTGVYEQYF. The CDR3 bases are TGTGCCAGCAGCTTGGATACCGGGACAGGGGTCTACGAGCAGTACTTC.

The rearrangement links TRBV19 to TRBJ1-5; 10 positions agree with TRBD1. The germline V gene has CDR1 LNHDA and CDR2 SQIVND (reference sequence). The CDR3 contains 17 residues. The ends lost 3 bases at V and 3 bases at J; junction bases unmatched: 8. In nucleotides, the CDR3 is TGTGCCAGTAGTATGAAGGGGACAGGGGATCCCAATCAGCCCCAGCATTTT. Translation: CASSMKGTGDPNQPQHF.

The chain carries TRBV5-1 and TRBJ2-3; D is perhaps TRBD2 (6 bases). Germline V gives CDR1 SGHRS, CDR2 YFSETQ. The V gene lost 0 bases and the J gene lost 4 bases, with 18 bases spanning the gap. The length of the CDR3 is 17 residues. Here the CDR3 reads CASSLAVGGGRPDTQYF. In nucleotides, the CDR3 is TGCGCCAGCAGCTTGGCCGTGGGGGGTGGAAGGCCAGATACGCAGTATTTT.

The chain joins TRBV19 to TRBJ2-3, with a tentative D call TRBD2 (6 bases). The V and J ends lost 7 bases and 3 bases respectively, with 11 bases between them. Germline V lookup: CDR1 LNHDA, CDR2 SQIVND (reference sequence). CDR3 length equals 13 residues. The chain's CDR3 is CASNPGVTDTQYF. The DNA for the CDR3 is TGTGCCAGTAATCCGGGGGTTACAGATACGCAGTATTTT.

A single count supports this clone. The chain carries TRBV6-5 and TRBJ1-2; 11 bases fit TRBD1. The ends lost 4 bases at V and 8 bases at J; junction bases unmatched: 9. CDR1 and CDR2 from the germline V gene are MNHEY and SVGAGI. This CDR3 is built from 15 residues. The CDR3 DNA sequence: TGTGCCAGCAGTTCACCCCGGGACAGGGGGGCGGGCTACACCTTC. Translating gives CASSSPRDRGAGYTF.